These 31 T cell receptor beta chains were sequenced from one sample in a study of blood T cell repertoires in COVID-19. Profiled with immunoSEQ multiplex PCR; TCRdb holds only in-frame clones, not every one. The sample includes roughly 92,000 clones, more than 75% of them seen just once. The specimen was peripheral blood. The source is a man aged 45 to 65 with acute or convalescent COVID-19.

This rearrangement joins TRBV12-3 or TRBV12-4 to TRBJ1-1; D remains unclear. V was cut by 7 bases and J by 6 bases, with 12 bases left in between. This CDR3 has 12 residues. This chain's CDR3 is CASTRGVAEAFF. The CDR3 nucleotides are TGTGCCAGCACCCGGGGAGTGGCTGAAGCTTTCTTT.

The chain employs TRBV15 and TRBJ1-3, with 7 bases aligning to TRBD1. V was clipped by 4 bases and J by 0 bases; unmatched bases: 6. Germline lookup yields CDR1 LNHNV and CDR2 YYDKDF (reference sequence). The CDR3 consists of 16 residues. The DNA of the CDR3 is TGTGCCACCAGCACCGGGACAGCCACCTCTGGAAACACCATATATTTT. Protein: CATSTGTATSGNTIYF.

The chain links TRBV7-9 to TRBJ2-1, with 9 bases lining up with TRBD1. The CDR3 covers 13 residues. Trimming removed 10 bases from V and 4 bases from J; junction bases left unmatched: 5. CDR1 and CDR2 from the germline V gene are SEHNR and FQNEAQ (reference sequence). The CDR3: CAISDRGYNEQFF. The CDR3 bases are TGTGCCATCTCGGACAGGGGTTACAATGAGCAGTTCTTC.

The chain recombines TRBV27 with TRBJ1-4, with TRBD1 matching 7 bases. Germline V gene data show CDR1 as MNHEY and CDR2 as SMNVEV (reference sequence). This CDR3 is 14 amino acids long. V dropped 5 bases and J dropped 6; count of bases not matched to a gene: 6. The CDR3, as DNA: TGTGCCAGCAGTGGGACAGATTGGTATGAAAAACTGTTTTTT. Translating gives CASSGTDWYEKLFF.

The J gene is TRBJ2-1, the V gene TRBV11-2; 10 bases map to TRBD2. The germline CDR1 and CDR2 sequences are SGHAT and FQNNGV. The CDR3 length is 18 residues. The junction had 14 bases not matched to a gene; V was cut back by 3 bases and J by 6 bases. In nucleotides, the CDR3 is TGTGCCAGCAGCTTTAACGGCCTAGCGGGAGAGGGGCGCAATGAGCAGTTCTTC. Its protein product is CASSFNGLAGEGRNEQFF.

The rearrangement joins TRBV6-5 to TRBJ2-5; no clear D gene. The CDR3 sequence is 11 residues long. V was clipped by 6 bases and J by 2 bases, with 4 bases between them. The germline CDR1 and CDR2 sequences are MNHEY and SVGAGI. The chain's CDR3 is CASSLQETQYF. DNA for the CDR3: TGTGCCAGCAGCTTACAAGAGACCCAGTACTTC.

The CDR3 bases are TGTGCCAGCAGCGTAGTAGGGGGCGGACCCACAGATACGCAGTATTTT. This codes for CASSVVGGGPTDTQYF. V gene TRBV9 combines with J gene TRBJ2-3; TRBD1 aligns across 7 bases. Trimming removed 0 bases from V and 2 bases from J; junction bases left unmatched: 6. CDR1 and CDR2 (germline): SGDLS, YYNGEE. The CDR3 has 16 amino acids.

The V call is TRBV27, the J call TRBJ2-7; perhaps TRBD1 as D (5 bases). CDR1 is MNHEY and CDR2 is SMNVEV in the germline V gene (reference sequence). This CDR3 contains 16 residues. V was shortened by 5 bases and J by 5 bases, with 22 bases between the two germline ends. As DNA, the CDR3 is TGTGCCAGCAGTCCCAGGTTGACAGTTGGGCCCAACGAGCAGTACTTC. It codes for CASSPRLTVGPNEQYF.

This clone was seen a single time. This chain connects TRBV3-1 (or the pseudogene TRBV3-2) to TRBJ1-5; D is possibly TRBD1 (6 bases). V was trimmed by 1 base and J by 4 bases, leaving 14 bases between them. Germline CDR1 reads LGHDT; CDR2 reads YNNKEL (reference sequence). This CDR3 region has 16 residues. CDR3 residues: CASSQGGQSRNQPQHF. Written as DNA, the CDR3 is TGTGCCAGCAGCCAAGGCGGACAGTCTCGTAATCAGCCCCAGCATTTT.

This clone was detected only a few times. The chain carries TRBV9 and TRBJ1-2; D is uncertain. This CDR3 is built from 15 residues. Per germline, CDR1 SGDLS and CDR2 YYNGEE. The V end was cut by 0 bases, the J end by 0 bases, with 9 bases between. CDR3 region: CASSVDPTSNYGYTF. CDR3 sequence (DNA): TGTGCCAGCAGCGTAGATCCTACGTCTAACTATGGCTACACCTTC.

The CDR3 spells CAVRRGGGYTF. The CDR3 bases are TGTGCGGTGCGGCGGGGGGGTGGCTACACCTTC. V gene TRBV7-7 combines with J gene TRBJ1-2; a weak D match, TRBD1 (5 bases). The CDR3 sequence is 11 residues long. Germline V CDR1 and CDR2: SSHAT, FNYEAQ (reference sequence).

The V gene is TRBV2, the J gene TRBJ1-6; D perhaps matches TRBD1 (5 bases). Germline V lookup: CDR1 SNHLY, CDR2 FYNNEI. The CDR3 consists of 12 residues. The V end was cut by 6 bases, the J end by 7 bases, with 7 bases between. The CDR3 nucleotides are TGTGCCAGCAGAGGGGTCAATTCACCCCTCCACTTT. Its protein is CASRGVNSPLHF.

The chain combines TRBV11-2 with TRBJ2-5; no firm D call. The germline V gene encodes CDR1 SGHAT and CDR2 FQNNGV. The CDR3 is made up of 15 amino acids. V was trimmed by 0 bases and J by 3 bases, leaving 11 bases between them. The CDR3: CASSLEALAEETQYF. The CDR3, as DNA: TGTGCCAGCAGCTTAGAGGCTCTGGCCGAAGAGACCCAGTACTTC.

The chain is built from TRBV7-2 and TRBJ2-5; 10 bases map to TRBD2. Germline assignment: CDR1 SGHTA and CDR2 FQGNSA. V shed 1 base, J shed 5 bases, and the junction held 10 bases outside the gene matches. CDR3 length equals 17 residues. The DNA of the CDR3 is TGTGCCAGCAGCTTAGAGTACCTAGCGGGAGTGTCTGAGACCCAGTACTTC. Translation gives CASSLEYLAGVSETQYF. Together with reference TRBV7-2 and TRBJ2-5, the CDR3 gives the full variable domain: GAGVSQSPSNKVTEKGKDVELRCDPISGHTALYWYRQSLGQGLEFLIYFQGNSAPDKSGLPSDRFSAERTGGSVSTLTIQRTQQEDSAVYLCASSLEYLAGVSETQYFGPGTRLLVL.

This rearrangement joins TRBV11-2 to TRBJ1-6; 7 nucleotides agree with TRBD1. This CDR3 contains 15 residues. The trim removed 5 bases at V and 5 bases at J, leaving 6 bases unmatched. Germline values: CDR1 SGHAT, CDR2 FQNNGV. In DNA, the CDR3 is TGTGCCAGCAGCAACGACAGGGTCAATAATTCACCCCTCCACTTT. This sequence encodes CASSNDRVNNSPLHF.

The rearrangement uses TRBV28 and TRBJ2-5, with 9 bases identical to TRBD2. The CDR3 has 18 amino acids. Trimming at V came to 6 bases and at J to 1 base, leaving 15 bases not matched to a gene. The germline gives CDR1 MDHEN, CDR2 SYDVKM. The CDR3, as DNA: TGTGCCAGCAGCTCAACCGGAATCAGGACTAGCGTCCAAGAGACCCAGTACTTC. Protein sequence: CASSSTGIRTSVQETQYF.

The CDR3 nucleotides are TGCAGCGGACGGACAGGCTACGAGCAGTACTTC. Amino acids: CSGRTGYEQYF. The chain has TRBV29-1 and TRBJ2-7; 7 positions agree with TRBD1. CDR1 SQVTM and CDR2 ANQGSEA come from the germline V gene. After removal of 7 bases from V and 3 bases from J, the junction contained 3 bases not matched to a gene. The CDR3 consists of 11 residues.

The rearrangement joins TRBV4-1 to TRBJ2-7; no reliable D call. The CDR3 loop spans 15 amino acids. In germline, CDR1 is MGHRA, CDR2 YSYEKL. Trimming removed 3 bases at V and 0 bases at J, with 12 bases between. The CDR3: CASSQIYHSSYEQYF. CDR3 nucleotide sequence: TGCGCCAGCAGCCAGATTTATCACAGCTCCTACGAGCAGTACTTC.

This chain joins TRBV16 and TRBJ1-1; tentative D call: TRBD1 (6 bases). V shed 4 bases and J shed 5 bases, with 17 bases lying between them. Germline V gene data show CDR1 as KGHSY and CDR2 as FQNENV. This CDR3 region has 15 residues. The CDR3 region has the DNA TGTGCCAGCAGCCCCCTCCAGGGGCGAGGGACTGAAGCTTTCTTT. This gives the protein CASSPLQGRGTEAFF.

The chain links TRBV15 to TRBJ2-5; D gene uncertain. The CDR3 totals 15 residues. V was clipped by 0 bases and J by 1 base, with 9 bases between them. Germline lookup yields CDR1 LNHNV and CDR2 YYDKDF (reference sequence). CDR3 sequence reads: CATSRDLGSQETQYF. CDR3 in DNA: TGTGCCACCAGCAGAGATCTTGGTAGCCAAGAGACCCAGTACTTC.

Remarks on this clone: Additional DNA sequences in this sample encode the identical CDR3. The chain has TRBV11-2 and TRBJ2-2; D uncertain. Germline V gene data show CDR1 as SGHAT and CDR2 as FQNNGV. V lost 1 base and J lost 2, with 5 bases in between. The CDR3 is 14 residues long. CDR3 bases: TGTGCCAGCAGCTTAGGCCTAAACACCGGGGAGCTGTTTTTT. This codes for CASSLGLNTGELFF. Complete variable domain (other parts from reference TRBV11-2 and TRBJ2-2): EAGVAQSPRYKIIEKRQSVAFWCNPISGHATLYWYQQILGQGPKLLIQFQNNGVVDDSQLPKDRFSAERLKGVDSTLKIQPAKLEDSAVYLCASSLGLNTGELFFGEGSRLTVL.

The chain links TRBV12-3 or TRBV12-4 to TRBJ2-7, with 8 bases aligning to TRBD1. This CDR3 has 13 residues. V lost 8 bases and J lost 5; bases outside the gene matches: 8. CDR3 sequence (DNA): TGTGCCAGCTCCACGGACAGGGTTCACGAGCAGTACTTC. This translates into CASSTDRVHEQYF.

CDR3 bases: TGTGCCACCAGTGATGAGGTAGGGGGCTCCTACAATGAGCAGTTCTTC. Translating gives CATSDEVGGSYNEQFF. V is TRBV24-1 and J is TRBJ2-1, with a tentative D call TRBD1 (6 bases). V was trimmed by 3 bases and J by 0 bases, leaving 11 bases between them. The CDR3 extends over 16 amino acids. CDR1 is KGHDR, CDR2 SFDVKD, per germline.

The chain recombines TRBV7-8 with TRBJ2-2; D not resolved. The CDR3 runs to 16 residues. Per the germline V gene, CDR1 is SGHVS and CDR2 is FQNEAQ. V lost 1 base to trimming and J lost 0 bases, with 9 bases between them. The CDR3 region has the DNA TGTGCCAGCAGCTTAGGTGGCCTTCCGAACACCGGGGAGCTGTTTTTT. As protein: CASSLGGLPNTGELFF.

The rearrangement joins TRBV27 to TRBJ2-1; possible D gene TRBD2, 6 bases. CDR1 MNHEY and CDR2 SMNVEV come from the germline V gene (reference sequence). This CDR3 spans 19 amino acids. V was shortened by 5 bases and J by 0 bases, with 23 bases between the two germline ends. DNA for the CDR3: TGTGCCAGCAGTCCCACGTTCGGTGGAGGGTCCAGCTCCTACAATGAGCAGTTCTTC. Translating it yields CASSPTFGGGSSSYNEQFF.

V is TRBV11-3 and J is TRBJ2-1; possibly TRBD1 for D (6 bases). The V gene lost 8 bases and the J gene lost 5 bases, with 19 bases spanning the gap. This CDR3 contains 15 residues. Germline V gives CDR1 SGHNT, CDR2 YENEEA. CDR3 nucleotides: TGTGCCAGCGGTCACGGGCCCTCAGGGGACAATGAGCAGTTCTTC. Encoded protein: CASGHGPSGDNEQFF. The full variable domain, rest sourced from reference TRBV11-3 and TRBJ2-1, is EAGVVQSPRYKIIEKKQPVAFWCNPISGHNTLYWYLQNLGQGPELLIRYENEEAVDDSQLPKDRFSAERLKGVDSTLKIQPAELGDSAVYLCASGHGPSGDNEQFFGPGTRLTVL.

The CDR3 DNA reads as TGCGCCAGCGGCCTAGCGGGAGTTTTCGATACGCAGTATTTT. Amino acid sequence: CASGLAGVFDTQYF. V is TRBV5-1 and J is TRBJ2-3, with TRBD2 identical over 10 bases. V was clipped by 7 bases and J by 6 bases; unmatched bases: 8. The CDR3 extends over 14 amino acids. Germline V gene lookup returns CDR1 SGHRS and CDR2 YFSETQ.

There are a few counts of this clone. The chain uses TRBV11-2 and TRBJ2-7, with 8 bases matching TRBD1. CDR1 SGHAT and CDR2 FQNNGV come from the germline V gene. J gave up 1 base and V 5 bases, and 10 bases lay outside the gene matches. This CDR3 contains 16 residues. CDR3 sequence: CASSLPTGEGSYEQYF. CDR3 sequence (DNA): TGTGCCAGCAGCCTACCGACAGGGGAAGGTTCCTACGAGCAGTACTTC.

The J gene is TRBJ1-5, the V gene TRBV7-9; TRBD1 is a possible D gene (6 bases). This CDR3 is built from 14 residues. V was trimmed by 1 base and J by 5 bases, leaving 9 bases between them. Germline V lookup: CDR1 SEHNR, CDR2 FQNEAQ (reference sequence). CDR3 amino acids: CASSLGGGDQPQHF. In nucleotides, the CDR3 is TGTGCCAGCAGCTTAGGGGGGGGCGATCAGCCCCAGCATTTT.

This clone has more than one count but fewer than ten. This sequence joins TRBV2 and TRBJ1-5, with no clear D. V was shortened by 4 bases and J by 2 bases, with 12 bases between the two germline ends. CDR3 length equals 15 residues. Germline assignment: CDR1 SNHLY and CDR2 FYNNEI. CDR3 sequence (DNA): TGTGCCAGCAGTGCGTCCCAGGCCGGCAATCAGCCCCAGCATTTT. It codes for CASSASQAGNQPQHF. Using reference TRBV2 and TRBJ1-5 for the parts outside the CDR3, the full variable domain is EPEVTQTPSHQVTQMGQEVILRCVPISNHLYFYWYRQILGQKVEFLVSFYNNEISEKSEIFDDQFSVERPDGSNFTLKIRSTKLEDSAMYFCASSASQAGNQPQHFGDGTRLSIL.

The chain carries TRBV5-1 and TRBJ2-3; 7 positions agree with TRBD1. CDR3 length: 15 residues. Germline V gene data show CDR1 as SGHRS and CDR2 as YFSETQ. V gave up 2 bases and J gave up 5 bases; unmatched junction bases: 8. The CDR3 DNA follows: TGCGCCAGCAGCTTCAGGGGGTTCCAACAAGATACGCAGTATTTT. It translates to CASSFRGFQQDTQYF. The entire variable domain, with the rest obtained from reference TRBV5-1 and TRBJ2-3, is as follows: KAGVTQTPRYLIKTRGQQVTLSCSPISGHRSVSWYQQTPGQGLQFLFEYFSETQRNKGNFPGRFSGRQFSNSRSEMNVSTLELGDSALYLCASSFRGFQQDTQYFGPGTRLTVL.